Shown below are 9 T cell receptor beta chains from a single sample sequenced in a study of T-cell memory formation after mild COVID-19. TCRdb reanalysed the 5' RACE reads using MiXCR and keeps one entry per CDR3 protein. The table has fewer than 350,000 distinct CDR3 sequences, approximately 15% seen once. The specimen was PBMCs or a T cell subset sorted from them (not recorded which). Source of these receptors: a man between 18 and 35 years old who had mild COVID-19 (a few samples of this study predate the infection). Cell type and time point are not known.

The table lists this clonotype with a few counts. The V and J genes are TRBV11-2 and TRBJ2-7; 11 bases map to TRBD1. Losses at the gene ends were 4 bases for V and 0 bases for J; bases not matched to a gene: 11. Germline V lookup: CDR1 SGHAT, CDR2 FQNNGV. This CDR3 comprises 18 residues. This CDR3 is CASSSIIDGTGGSYEQYV. The CDR3 region has the DNA TGTGCCAGCAGCTCGATAATAGACGGGACAGGGGGCTCCTACGAGCAGTACGTC.

This clonotype is termed medium-sized. The CDR3 DNA is TGTGCCAGCAGCCGGGGAGGGGCTTTGAACACTGAAGCTTTCTTT. Translation gives CASSRGGALNTEAFF. The V and J genes are TRBV14 and TRBJ1-1, with D perhaps matching TRBD1 (5 bases). V was pared by 4 bases and J by 0 bases, with 12 bases between. The germline CDR1 and CDR2 sequences are SGHDN and FVKESK. This CDR3 comprises 15 residues.

This clonotype was seen repeatedly, ten times or more. The V gene is TRBV2, the J gene TRBJ2-1; no firm D call. The CDR3 has 12 amino acids. The germline gives CDR1 SNHLY, CDR2 FYNNEI. Deletions cut 4 bases from V and 0 bases from J, with 1 base between. This CDR3 is CASSGSYNEQFF. The CDR3 nucleotides read TGTGCCAGCAGTGGCTCCTACAATGAGCAGTTCTTC.

This clonotype occurred once. The germline gene is not matched at one end of the junction; a read error may be the cause. The J gene is TRBJ2-5, the V gene TRBV25-1; TRBD1 might be the D (7 bases). In germline, CDR1 is MGHDK, CDR2 SYGVNS. This CDR3 has 11 amino acids. The CDR3 loop reads CASSPGGTHYF. CDR3 DNA: TGTGCCAGCAGCCCAGGGGGGACCCATTACTTC.

This chain uses TRBV7-3 with TRBJ2-3; 12 bases map to TRBD2. Germline V gene data show CDR1 as SGHTA and CDR2 as FQGTGA. Trimming removed 8 bases from V and 2 bases from J; junction bases left unmatched: 5. CDR3 length: 15 residues. Here the CDR3 DNA reads TGTGCCAGCGGCCTAGCGGGGGGGCCCACAGATACGCAGTATTTT. Its translation: CASGLAGGPTDTQYF.

This clonotype was seen many times. The chain is built from TRBV10-3 and TRBJ2-7, with 7 bases identical to TRBD2. CDR1 and CDR2 from the germline V gene are ENHRY and SYGVKD. The CDR3 spans 13 residues. The V gene end was trimmed by 10 bases and the J gene end by 2 bases; junction bases not matched to a gene: 8. The CDR3 spells CATGLGGTYEQYF. In nucleotides, the CDR3 is TGTGCCACCGGTCTGGGAGGGACCTACGAGCAGTACTTC.

The J gene is TRBJ2-3, the V gene TRBV6-1; TRBD1 is a possible D gene (5 bases). Germline CDR1 is MNHNS and CDR2 is SASEGT. V was shortened by 4 bases and J by 4 bases, with 18 bases between the two germline ends. The CDR3 covers 16 residues. As DNA, the CDR3 is TGTGCCAGCAGTGGAGACTGGAGCCGACAGTCAGATACGCAGTATTTT. It encodes CASSGDWSRQSDTQYF.

A few counts support this clonotype. The chain joins TRBV5-6 to TRBJ2-1; tentative D call: TRBD2 (5 bases). The CDR3 sequence is 14 residues long. Trimming left V 1 base short and J 4 bases short, with 9 bases between. Germline loops: CDR1 SGHDT, CDR2 YYEEEE. The CDR3 here is CASSLRGGYNEQFF. CDR3 in DNA: TGTGCCAGCAGCTTGCGGGGTGGGTACAATGAGCAGTTCTTC.

This clonotype was observed a few times. The chain couples TRBV9 to TRBJ2-1; a possible D gene is TRBD1 (5 bases). Trimming cost V 4 bases and J 7 bases, with 21 bases left between them. CDR1 is SGDLS, CDR2 YYNGEE, per germline. The CDR3 length is 16 residues. The CDR3 coding sequence is TGTGCCAGCAGCCCCACCCCAGGGATCGCGTTAAATGAGCAGTTCTTC. It translates to CASSPTPGIALNEQFF.